Shown below are 11 T cell receptor beta chains from a single sample sequenced in a study of blood T cell repertoires in COVID-19. Generated by immunoSEQ multiplex PCR, the TCRdb table keeps only in-frame clones and is missing some. The table has 300,000 or so clones, about 82% seen once; the top ten hold under 2%. The sample comprised peripheral blood. The receptors originated from a woman between 45 and 60 years old with acute or convalescent COVID-19.

The chain employs TRBV5-1 and TRBJ2-7; TRBD1 matches 7 bases. The CDR3 is made up of 14 amino acids. J gave up 3 bases and V 2 bases, and 5 bases lay outside the gene matches. From germline, CDR1 is SGHRS and CDR2 YFSETQ. As DNA, the CDR3 is TGCGCCAGCAGCTTATTAGCAGGGGGCTACGAGCAGTACTTC. Amino acids: CASSLLAGGYEQYF. The full variable domain, its missing parts supplied by reference TRBV5-1 and TRBJ2-7, is KAGVTQTPRYLIKTRGQQVTLSCSPISGHRSVSWYQQTPGQGLQFLFEYFSETQRNKGNFPGRFSGRQFSNSRSEMNVSTLELGDSALYLCASSLLAGGYEQYFGPGTRLTVT.

This chain links TRBV6-5 with TRBJ1-2; no clear D gene. The CDR3 contains 14 residues. CDR1 and CDR2 from the germline V gene are MNHEY and SVGAGI. V was trimmed by 0 bases and J by 0 bases, leaving 5 bases between them. The CDR3 nucleotides read TGTGCCAGCAGTTACTCGCCAGCTAACTATGGCTACACCTTC. Its protein product is CASSYSPANYGYTF.

This clone was seen a single time. V and J are TRBV18 and TRBJ2-3; no firm D call. Trimming cost V 3 bases and J 3 bases, with 7 bases left between them. Germline values: CDR1 KGHSH, CDR2 LQKENI. This CDR3 spans 13 amino acids. DNA for the CDR3: TGTGCCAGCTCACCCTCTAGGACAGATACGCAGTATTTT. Its translation is CASSPSRTDTQYF.

This clone was found a few times. The chain recombines TRBV6-2 or TRBV6-3 with TRBJ1-1; the D is unclear. The CDR3 is made up of 15 amino acids. V lost 5 bases to trimming and J lost 0 bases, with 13 bases between them. The germline V gene encodes CDR1 MNHEY and CDR2 SVGEGT. CDR3 sequence reads: CASSGLRSMNTEAFF. For the CDR3, the DNA is TGTGCCAGCAGTGGTCTACGATCGATGAACACTGAAGCTTTCTTT.

This chain uses TRBV28 with TRBJ2-4; D may be TRBD1 (5 bases). V lost 3 bases, J lost 3 bases, and 12 bases lay in between. Germline V gene lookup returns CDR1 MDHEN and CDR2 SYDVKM. The CDR3 sequence is 15 residues long. The DNA for the CDR3 is TGTGCCAGCAGTTTTTTCCAGGGTTACAAAAACATTCAGTACTTC. Its protein product is CASSFFQGYKNIQYF.

V and J are TRBV3-1 (or the pseudogene TRBV3-2) and TRBJ2-5, with a possible D match to TRBD2 (6 bases). This CDR3 region has 14 residues. Germline values: CDR1 LGHDT, CDR2 YNNKEL (reference sequence). V gave up 2 bases and J gave up 4 bases, with 11 bases separating them. The CDR3 reads CASSQTMGGETQYF. The CDR3 nucleotides read TGTGCCAGCAGCCAAACTATGGGGGGAGAGACCCAGTACTTC.

The CDR3 reads CASSADRGNTIYF. The CDR3 nucleotides read TGTGCCAGCAGTGCCGACAGAGGAAACACCATATATTTT. V gene TRBV2 combines with J gene TRBJ1-3, with D maybe TRBD1 (5 bases). The germline V gene encodes CDR1 SNHLY and CDR2 FYNNEI. The V gene lost 4 bases and the J gene lost 4 bases, with 8 bases spanning the gap. This CDR3 comprises 13 residues. The full variable domain, rest sourced from reference TRBV2 and TRBJ1-3, is EPEVTQTPSHQVTQMGQEVILRCVPISNHLYFYWYRQILGQKVEFLVSFYNNEISEKSEIFDDQFSVERPDGSNFTLKIRSTKLEDSAMYFCASSADRGNTIYFGEGSWLTVV.

This rearrangement joins TRBV14 to TRBJ2-5; TRBD1 might be the D (6 bases). The germline gives CDR1 SGHDN, CDR2 FVKESK. Trimming removed 0 bases from V and 5 bases from J, with 13 bases in between. CDR3 length: 15 residues. The CDR3 loop is CASSQEGGTYETQYF. For the CDR3, the DNA is TGTGCCAGCAGCCAAGAAGGGGGAACGTACGAGACCCAGTACTTC.

On this clone itself: The sample holds other DNA sequences that translate to the same CDR3. The chain joins TRBV5-1 to TRBJ1-1; D perhaps matches TRBD1 (6 bases). The germline V gene encodes CDR1 SGHRS and CDR2 YFSETQ. V lost 0 bases to trimming and J lost 4 bases, with 13 bases between them. The CDR3 covers 15 residues. The chain's CDR3 is CASSLVGGGGTEAFF. The CDR3 region has the DNA TGCGCCAGCAGCTTGGTGGGAGGGGGTGGCACTGAAGCTTTCTTT.

This chain links TRBV3-1 (or the pseudogene TRBV3-2) with TRBJ2-5, with D possibly being TRBD2 (6 bases). CDR3 length: 14 amino acids. V gave up 1 base and J gave up 1 base, with 7 bases separating them. Germline CDR1 reads LGHDT; CDR2 reads YNNKEL (reference sequence). The CDR3 DNA is TGTGCCAGCAGCCAAGGGGGGGTCCAAGAGACCCAGTACTTC. Its translation is CASSQGGVQETQYF.

The chain combines TRBV9 with TRBJ2-2; a weak D match, TRBD2 (6 bases). The CDR3 runs to 15 residues. The V gene lost 3 bases and the J gene lost 0 bases, with 9 bases spanning the gap. CDR1 SGDLS and CDR2 YYNGEE come from the germline V gene. CDR3 DNA: TGTGCCAGCAGCGGTCGGGAGCCGAACACCGGGGAGCTGTTTTTT. Its translation: CASSGREPNTGELFF.